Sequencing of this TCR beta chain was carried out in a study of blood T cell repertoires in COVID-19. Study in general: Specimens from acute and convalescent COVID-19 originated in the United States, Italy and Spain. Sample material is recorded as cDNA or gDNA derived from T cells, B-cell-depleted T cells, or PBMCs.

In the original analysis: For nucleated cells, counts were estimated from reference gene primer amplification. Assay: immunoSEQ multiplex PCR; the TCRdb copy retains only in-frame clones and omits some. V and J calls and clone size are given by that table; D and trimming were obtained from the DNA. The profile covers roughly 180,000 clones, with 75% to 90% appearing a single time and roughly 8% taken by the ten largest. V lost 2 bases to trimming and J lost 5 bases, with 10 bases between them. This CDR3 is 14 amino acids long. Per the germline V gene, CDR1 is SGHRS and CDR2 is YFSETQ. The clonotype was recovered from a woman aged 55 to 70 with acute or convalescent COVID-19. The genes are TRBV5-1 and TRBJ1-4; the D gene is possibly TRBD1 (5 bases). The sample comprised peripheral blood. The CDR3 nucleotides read TGCGCCAGCAGCTTACAGGCCTTAAATGAAAAACTGTTTTTT. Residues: CASSLQALNEKLFF.